The clone carrying this TCR beta chain was seen just once. These data originate in a study of PD-L1 blockade in urothelial cancer. Background on the study: Analysis of blood occurred 3 weeks (second dose) and 6 weeks after treatment start.

Trimming took off 5 bases at V and 7 bases at J, with 14 bases between the two ends. There are 14 residues in the CDR3. Germline values: CDR1 MNHNS, CDR2 SASEGT. The assay was immunoSEQ multiplex PCR, and TCRdb's table has in-frame clones only and misses some. Among roughly 67,000 clones listed, around 86% were seen once. The time point: pretreatment peripheral blood. This clonotype was obtained from a man aged 55 to 70 with urothelial cancer. This chain links TRBV6-1 with TRBJ1-4, with a weak D call TRBD1 (6 bases). The sequencing here drew on PBMCs, taken around atezolizumab (anti-PD-L1) treatment. CDR3 in amino acids: CASSKTGLGEKLFF. CDR3 DNA sequence: TGTGCCAGCAGTAAAACAGGGCTGGGTGAAAAACTGTTTTTT.